These 11 T cell receptor beta chains came from one sample sequenced in a study of cytomegalovirus exposure and HLA in healthy donors. With 60 Vbeta and 13 Jbeta primers, the PCR was carried out. The repertoire was sequenced with immunoSEQ multiplex PCR; TCRdb's copy has only in-frame clones and lacks some. The top ten hold 8.5% to 10% of the sample, which has around 100,000 clones, around 77% seen once. Sequenced input: PBMCs. These receptors were collected from a male donor in good health and CMV-seropositive.

The chain combines TRBV28 with TRBJ1-5, with TRBD1 as a possible D gene (5 bases). Germline V CDR1 and CDR2: MDHEN, SYDVKM. The V end lost 3 bases, the J end lost 1 base, and 31 bases lay between the germline ends. There are 22 residues in the CDR3. This CDR3 is CASSFSQLTDGHPFFSNQPQHF. The CDR3 region has the DNA TGTGCCAGCAGTTTTTCTCAACTAACGGACGGACACCCCTTTTTCAGCAATCAGCCCCAGCATTTT.

The rearrangement links TRBV2 to TRBJ2-3; 13 bases map to TRBD2. Trimming at V came to 6 bases and at J to 4 bases, leaving 13 bases not matched to a gene. CDR1 and CDR2 from the germline V gene are SNHLY and FYNNEI. The CDR3 spans 18 residues. CDR3 amino acids: CASSPGTSGELVADTQYF. The CDR3 DNA sequence: TGTGCCAGCAGCCCCGGGACTAGCGGGGAGTTGGTTGCAGATACGCAGTATTTT.

The V call is TRBV19, the J call TRBJ2-1, with 9 bases lining up with TRBD1. CDR1 is LNHDA, CDR2 SQIVND, per germline (reference sequence). The CDR3 contains 15 residues. V lost 4 bases, J lost 7 bases, and 8 bases stayed unmatched. CDR3 loop: CASSTPGTGKNEQFF. The CDR3, as DNA: TGTGCCAGTAGTACGCCCGGGACAGGGAAGAATGAGCAGTTCTTC.

The chain is built from TRBV7-3 and TRBJ2-3; possible D gene TRBD2, 6 bases. Germline V gives CDR1 SGHTA, CDR2 FQGTGA. With 1 base removed from V and 3 bases from J, the gap between germline ends came to 11 bases. This CDR3 contains 15 residues. The CDR3 here is CASSLRREATDTQYF. The DNA of the CDR3 is TGTGCCAGCAGCTTAAGAAGGGAGGCAACAGATACGCAGTATTTT.

This chain joins TRBV5-6 and TRBJ2-4; D is possibly TRBD2 (6 bases). This CDR3 spans 16 amino acids. Germline-derived CDR1 and CDR2 are SGHDT and YYEEEE. The ends were cut back, 0 bases at V and 3 bases at J, with 13 bases in the middle. CDR3 nucleotide sequence: TGTGCCAGCAGCTTGGTTGGCATGGGGGGCAAAAACATTCAGTACTTC. It encodes CASSLVGMGGKNIQYF.

This clone was detected only a few times. This sequence joins TRBV2 and TRBJ1-2; 9 bases are shared with TRBD1. The J segment lost 0 bases and the V segment lost 4 bases, leaving 6 bases of the junction unmatched. The CDR3 contains 16 residues. CDR1 and CDR2 (germline): SNHLY, FYNNEI. CDR3 sequence reads: CASSADRGFSNYGYTF. The CDR3, as DNA: TGTGCCAGCAGTGCTGACAGGGGGTTTTCTAACTATGGCTACACCTTC. Variable domain in full (rest from reference TRBV2 and TRBJ1-2): EPEVTQTPSHQVTQMGQEVILRCVPISNHLYFYWYRQILGQKVEFLVSFYNNEISEKSEIFDDQFSVERPDGSNFTLKIRSTKLEDSAMYFCASSADRGFSNYGYTFGSGTRLTVV.

On this clone itself: This same CDR3 is encoded by further DNA sequences in the sample. The gene calls are TRBV21-1 and TRBJ2-2; TRBD2, the table's D call, was not compared with the DNA. TRBV21-1 is noted as a pseudogene. The CDR3 is 22 residues long. The CDR3 loop reads CASSRPQNENTSHGSLSGELFF. In DNA, the CDR3 is TGCGCCAGCAGCAGACCCCAAAATGAAAATACTAGCCACGGGAGTCTATCCGGGGAGCTGTTTTTT.

The chain couples TRBV9 to TRBJ2-1; the match to TRBD2 covers 11 bases. This CDR3 has 16 residues. The germline V gene has CDR1 SGDLS and CDR2 YYNGEE. The ends lost 3 bases at V and 9 bases at J; junction bases unmatched: 11. CDR3 sequence (DNA): TGTGCCAGCAGCGGACTAGCGGGAATCCTTCCTGGTGAGCAGTTCTTC. It specifies CASSGLAGILPGEQFF.

J is TRBJ2-7 and V is TRBV4-3; D is undetermined. Germline V gives CDR1 LGHNA, CDR2 YSLEER. The V end lost 1 base, the J end lost 7 bases, and 20 bases lay between the germline ends. The CDR3 is 16 residues long. The CDR3 reads CASSQGAVEPLSEQYF. CDR3 in DNA: TGCGCCAGCAGCCAAGGGGCAGTTGAACCGCTCAGTGAGCAGTACTTC.

This chain connects TRBV6-5 to TRBJ2-7; maybe TRBD1 (6 bases). Deletions cut 7 bases from V and 0 bases from J, with 16 bases between. The CDR3 has 15 amino acids. Per germline, CDR1 MNHEY and CDR2 SVGAGI. The CDR3 DNA is TGTGCCAGCACATCCCCCCGAGGGGGCTCCTACGAGCAGTACTTC. Translation gives CASTSPRGGSYEQYF.

The CDR3: CASRASSAEQFF. In nucleotides, the CDR3 is TGTGCCAGCAGAGCCTCTAGCGCTGAGCAGTTCTTC. The chain combines TRBV6-6 with TRBJ2-1, with D perhaps matching TRBD2 (6 bases). CDR1 and CDR2 (germline): MNHNY, SVGAGI (reference sequence). Trimming pared 6 bases from V and 9 bases from J, leaving 12 bases between. CDR3 length: 12 residues.